This T cell receptor beta chain was found in a study of response to subunit inactivated influenza vaccine. TCRdb re-analysed the RT-PCR reads in MiXCR, keeping a single row per CDR3 protein. Altogether approximately 520,000 distinct CDR3 sequences are present, over 25% being singletons, with the ten largest covering about 1.9%. Germline loops: CDR1 MNHEY, CDR2 SVGAGI. V dropped 4 bases and J dropped 4 bases, with 12 bases sitting between them. The CDR3 has 14 residues. This receptor was identified in a man over 45 who received an inactivated influenza vaccine. Sequences were derived from CD4+ T cells sorted from PBMCs, sampled more than 4 days after vaccination. The chain recombines TRBV6-5 with TRBJ2-3; D gene uncertain. The CDR3 DNA reads as TGTGCCAGCAGTTTCGCAGCATCCCCAGATACGCAGTATTTT. This gives the protein CASSFAASPDTQYF.